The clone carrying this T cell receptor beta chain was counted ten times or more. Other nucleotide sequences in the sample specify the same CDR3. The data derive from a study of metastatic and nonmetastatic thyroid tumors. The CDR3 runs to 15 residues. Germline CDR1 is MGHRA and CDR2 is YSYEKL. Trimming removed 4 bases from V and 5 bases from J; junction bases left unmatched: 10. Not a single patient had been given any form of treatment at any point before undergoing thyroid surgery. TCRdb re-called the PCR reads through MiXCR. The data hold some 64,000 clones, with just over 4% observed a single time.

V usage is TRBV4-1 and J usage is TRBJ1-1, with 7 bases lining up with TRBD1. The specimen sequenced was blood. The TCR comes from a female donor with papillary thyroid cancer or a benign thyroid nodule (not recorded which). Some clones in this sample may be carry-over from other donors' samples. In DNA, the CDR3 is TGCGCCAGCAGCCGAAATCCAGGGGGAGCAACTGAAGCTTTCTTT. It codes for CASSRNPGGATEAFF.